The clone carrying this T cell receptor beta chain was detected a few times. What it binds is unknown. CDR1 and CDR2 (germline): SNHLY, FYNNEI. V shed 8 bases and J 0 bases; nucleotides not matched to a gene: 10. CDR3 size: 15 residues. CD45RA+ naive and CD45RA-negative memory subsets were separated from CD4+ cells. The source of the sample is a study of shared clonotypes between healthy human individuals. Study-level findings and limits: Generation of non-shared clonotypes was less probable than generation of clonotypes shared by all four donors.

Sequencing was at deep level. Assay: immunoSEQ multiplex PCR; the TCRdb copy retains only in-frame clones and omits some. Counted here are approximately 1.1 million clones, approximately 78% occurring once; the ten biggest clones make up more than 0.45%. The V and J genes are TRBV2 and TRBJ2-7, with 7 bases aligning to TRBD1. Sequenced: memory CD4+ T cells from PBMCs. Subset described: CD45RA-negative fraction. The clonotype comes from a man younger than 35 in good health. Some clones in this sample may be carry-over from other donors' samples. The CDR3: CASQRDRDDSYEQYF. DNA for the CDR3: TGTGCCAGCCAGAGAGACAGGGATGACTCCTACGAGCAGTACTTC.